This T cell receptor (beta chain) is drawn from a study of blood T cell repertoires in COVID-19. Study-wide background: T cells, B-cell-depleted T cells, or PBMCs provided the cDNA or gDNA that served as material.

Germline values: CDR1 SGHDT, CDR2 YYEEEE. V gave up 0 bases and J gave up 0 bases, with 9 bases separating them. The CDR3 spans 16 residues. Method: immunoSEQ multiplex PCR; TCRdb's copy keeps in-frame clones and lacks some. Of tens of thousands of clones listed, roughly 88% are singletons. Input material: peripheral blood. The chain is built from TRBV5-6 and TRBJ2-2; D unresolved. The source is a man over 45 with active COVID-19. The CDR3 DNA is TGTGCCAGCAGCTTGGTGGGCATCGCGAACACCGGGGAGCTGTTTTTT. This sequence encodes CASSLVGIANTGELFF.